The rows below give T cell receptor beta chains drawn from one sample of a study of blood T cell repertoires in COVID-19. Produced via immunoSEQ multiplex PCR; TCRdb's table is partial and in-frame only. The table lists 60,000 to 75,000 clones, about 91% of them singletons, with about 18% in the top ten. Sequencing input: peripheral blood. Receptor source: an elderly woman with active COVID-19. CDR3s include the opening cysteine and the closing phenylalanine or tryptophan. Fields, in order: V gene, clone size, D gene, J gene, CDR3 protein, CDR3 DNA. D genes are given only for firm matches. Only part of the rows carry a size: once, few, many, or a class if the clone is expanded.

>TRBV5-1|-|-|TRBJ2-7
CASSLWDSEYEQYF
TGCGCCAGCAGCTTGTGGGACTCCGAATACGAGCAGTACTTC
>TRBV7-2|once|-|TRBJ2-1
CATGEGYNEQFF
TGTGCCACAGGGGAGGGCTACAATGAGCAGTTCTTC
>TRBV7-2|-|-|TRBJ1-2
CASSPPGGGHGYTF
TGTGCCAGCAGCCCCCCGGGAGGGGGGCATGGCTACACCTTC
>TRBV7-2|-|TRBD1|TRBJ2-1
CASSQDRVGEQFF
TGTGCCAGCAGCCAAGACAGGGTCGGAGAGCAGTTCTTC
>TRBV5-1|-|-|TRBJ2-4
CASSLAGNEIAKNIQYF
TGCGCCAGCAGCTTGGCCGGGAACGAGATAGCCAAAAACATTCAGTACTTC
>TRBV3-1/TRBV3-2|-|TRBD2|TRBJ2-7
CASSPRELAGSEQYF
TGTGCCAGCAGCCCACGTGAGCTAGCGGGGTCCGAGCAGTACTTC
>TRBV28|-|-|TRBJ1-1
CASSWGGPFAFF
TGTGCCAGCAGCTGGGGGGGCCCCTTTGCTTTCTTT
>TRBV7-8|-|TRBD2|TRBJ2-1
CASSLSGVPYNEQFF
TGTGCCAGCAGCTTAAGCGGGGTCCCATACAATGAGCAGTTCTTC
>TRBV9|-|-|TRBJ1-2
CASSVASGRDGYTF
TGTGCCAGCAGCGTAGCCTCAGGGAGGGACGGCTACACCTTC
>TRBV7-9|-|TRBD2|TRBJ2-5
CASTSSGQEETQYF
TGTGCCAGCACCTCTAGCGGGCAAGAAGAGACCCAGTACTTC
>TRBV7-2|-|TRBD1|TRBJ1-3
CASSSRTGRGNTIYF
TGTGCCAGCAGCTCGCGGACAGGGAGAGGAAACACCATATATTTT
>TRBV5-8|-|-|TRBJ1-2
CASSLADSLYGYTF
TGTGCCAGCAGCCTTGCTGACAGTCTCTATGGCTACACCTTC
>TRBV6-5|-|-|TRBJ2-3
CASRVWRSTDTQYF
TGTGCCAGCAGGGTCTGGCGGAGCACAGATACGCAGTATTTT
>TRBV7-3|-|TRBD2|TRBJ2-1
CASSLNGGSSYNEQFF
TGTGCCAGCAGCTTAAACGGGGGGAGCTCCTACAATGAGCAGTTCTTC
>TRBV5-1|once|TRBD1|TRBJ2-2
CASSVKGQGLNTGELFF
TGCGCCAGCTCGGTCAAGGGACAGGGACTTAACACCGGGGAGCTGTTTTTT